Described below is a single TCR beta chain sequence and its context. One junction end does not reproduce the germline sequence, and a read error may be involved. The sample comes from a study of response to subunit inactivated influenza vaccine. TCRdb processed the RT-PCR reads anew with MiXCR; each CDR3 protein has one entry. The data show approximately 530,000 distinct CDR3 sequences, with 6.5% to 8% seen just once and around 14% held by the top ten. Per the germline V gene, CDR1 is SGHAT and CDR2 is FQNNGV. The CDR3 runs to 18 residues. The clonotype was recovered from a man aged 50-75 years who received an inactivated influenza vaccine. The chain recombines TRBV11-2 with TRBJ2-3; 11 nucleotides agree with TRBD2. Sequenced here: PBMCs from blood, sampled roughly 24 months after vaccination. The CDR3 reads CASSFIAGGPFETDTQYF. For the CDR3, the DNA is TGTGCCAGCAGCTTTATAGCGGGAGGGCCTTTTGAAACAGATACGCAGTATTTC.